The clone carrying this T cell receptor beta chain was observed at least ten times. The antigen is not known. The CDR3 contains 16 residues. The V gene end was trimmed by 5 bases and the J gene end by 7 bases; junction bases not matched to a gene: 13. Germline CDR1 SGHTA, CDR2 FQGNSA. Ophthalmopathy cases scored 3 or more on the Clinical Activity Score and 4 or more on NOSPECS grade, with duration below 3 months. The study left out patients who had uncontrolled infection, other autoimmune disease, pregnancy or lactation. This specimen comes from a study of T cells in Graves' hyperthyroidism and ophthalmopathy. Study-wide results and limits: Appearing also in blood were most of the thyroid clonotypes expanded above 0.001.

RNA transcripts yielded amplified TCR beta CDR3 regions. HTBI primers were employed in a first-round RT-PCR of the TCR CDR3. One entry per CDR3 protein, called by TCRdb with MiXCR from the multiplex PCR reads. The sample has around 270,000 distinct CDR3 sequences, approximately 19% seen once; the top ten hold about two fifths. Sequences were obtained from blood. The clonotype originates from a man in his forties or fifties with Graves' ophthalmopathy. This chain connects TRBV7-2 to TRBJ2-1, with 8 bases that match TRBD2. The CDR3 loop reads CASSPFGGRPLNEQFF. In nucleotides, the CDR3 is TGTGCCAGCAGCCCATTTGGCGGGAGGCCCTTAAATGAGCAGTTCTTC. The full variable domain, its missing parts supplied by reference TRBV7-2 and TRBJ2-1, is GAGVSQSPSNKVTEKGKDVELRCDPISGHTALYWYRQSLGQGLEFLIYFQGNSAPDKSGLPSDRFSAERTGGSVSTLTIQRTQQEDSAVYLCASSPFGGRPLNEQFFGPGTRLTVL.